The T cell receptor (beta chain) described here comes from a study of cytomegalovirus exposure and HLA in healthy donors. The PCR had 60 Vbeta and 13 Jbeta primers. Generated by immunoSEQ multiplex PCR, the TCRdb table keeps only in-frame clones and is missing some. The repertoire holds 150,000 to 200,000 clones, with about 70% as singletons. CDR1 is MDHEN, CDR2 SYDVKM, per germline. The CDR3 is 14 residues long. V dropped 7 bases and J dropped 5 bases, with 14 bases sitting between them. The receptor was isolated from a male donor in good health and CMV-seronegative. The V gene is TRBV28, the J gene TRBJ1-4; no clear D gene. The sequencing sample was made of PBMCs. The CDR3 protein is CASTSRRLNEKLFF. The CDR3 coding sequence is TGTGCCAGCACCTCTAGACGTCTAAATGAAAAACTGTTTTTT. Drawing the rest from reference TRBV28 and TRBJ1-4, the complete variable domain is DVKVTQSSRYLVKRTGEKVFLECVQDMDHENMFWYRQDPGLGLRLIYFSYDVKMKEKGDIPEGYSVSREKKERFSLILESASTNQTSMYLCASTSRRLNEKLFFGSGTQLSVL.